This T cell receptor (beta chain) originates from a study of PD-1 blockade in classical Hodgkin lymphoma. Notes on the study in general: Sources of repertoire differences remain undefined, possibly disease activity or prior therapy. The study reported lower baseline TCR diversity in newly diagnosed patients than in healthy donors. At C4D1, TCR diversity had climbed significantly for CD4+ cells, though not for CD8+ cells. Similar baseline diversity was found in complete responders and newly diagnosed patients.

Method: immunoSEQ multiplex PCR; TCRdb's copy keeps in-frame clones and lacks some. This sample carries just under 65,000 clones, roughly nine tenths of them seen once, and the ten largest clones take 10%. CDR1 is LGHNA and CDR2 is YNFKEQ in the germline V gene. V gave up 4 bases and J gave up 8 bases, with 14 bases separating them. The CDR3 length is 14 residues. As regards this clone: Its cognate antigen is unknown.

Time point noted: cycle 4 day 1 (C4D1), after less than 7 weeks of nivolumab. All trial patients relapsed after autologous stem cell transplantation. The chain carries TRBV4-2 and TRBJ1-4, with unresolved D. The sequences come from peripheral blood mononuclear cells (PBMCs), collected before the fourth cycle of nivolumab. The receptor comes from a human donor with classical Hodgkin lymphoma. CDR3 nucleotide sequence: TGTGCCAGCAGCCCCACCAACCGGCGGGAAAAACTGTTTTTT. Amino acids: CASSPTNRREKLFF.